The 9 T cell receptor beta chains reported below all come from one sample, sequenced in a study. TCRdb processed the RT-PCR reads anew with MiXCR; each CDR3 protein has one entry. The table has hundreds of thousands of distinct CDR3 sequences, 12% to 15% seen once; the top ten hold roughly 3.9%. Sequencing was carried out using memory CD4+ T cells from blood. The source is a female donor in good health, serving as a healthy control.

This clonotype appeared a few times. The V call is TRBV2, the J call TRBJ1-5, with a possible D match to TRBD1 (6 bases). Germline lookup yields CDR1 SNHLY and CDR2 FYNNEI. Trimming cost V 5 bases and J 6 bases, with 14 bases left between them. The CDR3 runs 14 residues. The CDR3 nucleotides read TGTGCCAGCAGTCTTACAGGGTTCGGTCAGCCCCAGCATTTT. It specifies CASSLTGFGQPQHF.

Remarks on this clonotype: At one boundary the junction diverges from the germline segment, which might be a read error. The CDR3 DNA sequence: TGTGCCAGCAGTCCCCAGGGGGCCAACTATGGCTACAGCTTC. It yields the protein CASSPQGANYGYSF. The V and J genes are TRBV6-5 and TRBJ1-2; 8 nucleotides agree with TRBD1. The CDR3 contains 14 residues. CDR1 and CDR2 from the germline V gene are MNHEY and SVGAGI.

Written as DNA, the CDR3 is TGCAGCGTTGAGGACAGGGTCGAAGCTAACTATGGCTACACCTTC. As protein: CSVEDRVEANYGYTF. V and J are TRBV29-1 and TRBJ1-2, with 8 nucleotides matching TRBD1. This CDR3 has 15 residues. The V gene end was trimmed by 3 bases and the J gene end by 0 bases; junction bases not matched to a gene: 6. Germline values: CDR1 SQVTM, CDR2 ANQGSEA.

This clonotype was detected a few times. The CDR3 sequence is CASSLLGGPLSYEQYF. DNA for the CDR3: TGTGCCAGCAGTTTACTTGGCGGGCCTCTCTCCTACGAGCAGTACTTC. This rearrangement joins TRBV28 to TRBJ2-7; perhaps TRBD2 as D (5 bases). Trimming took off 2 bases at V and 0 bases at J, with 14 bases between the two ends. This CDR3 has 16 amino acids. Germline CDR1 and CDR2: MDHEN and SYDVKM.

At least ten counts were recorded for this clonotype. The J gene is TRBJ2-1, the V gene TRBV5-1; 9 nucleotides match TRBD2. With V trimmed by 4 bases and J by 0 bases, 11 bases remained unmatched. Germline loops: CDR1 SGHRS, CDR2 YFSETQ. The CDR3 loop spans 18 amino acids. CDR3 sequence: CASSGPGLAASSYNEQFF. The DNA of the CDR3 is TGCGCCAGCAGCGGACCGGGACTAGCTGCGAGCTCCTACAATGAGCAGTTCTTC.

The chain couples TRBV7-6 to TRBJ2-3, with D perhaps TRBD1 (6 bases). Trimming left V 2 bases short and J 3 bases short, with 12 bases between. The CDR3 has 15 amino acids. Germline V gene data show CDR1 as SGHVS and CDR2 as FNYEAQ. The CDR3 DNA reads TGTGCCAGCAGCTTACAGGGGACGAAAACAGATACGCAGTATTTT. Amino acids: CASSLQGTKTDTQYF.

This clonotype has just a few counts. The chain joins TRBV25-1 to TRBJ2-3; 12 nucleotides align to TRBD1. Germline lookup yields CDR1 MGHDK and CDR2 SYGVNS. Germline trimming cut 5 bases from V and 4 bases from J; bases unmatched to any gene: 10. The CDR3 loop spans 17 amino acids. The CDR3 is CASSPDKGQGASDTQYF. The CDR3 region has the DNA TGTGCCAGCAGTCCGGACAAGGGACAGGGGGCGTCAGATACGCAGTATTTT.

Only a few counts were recorded for this clonotype. This chain links TRBV5-1 with TRBJ2-1; D is perhaps TRBD1 or TRBD2 (6 bases each). The CDR3 totals 15 residues. CDR1 and CDR2 from the germline V gene are SGHRS and YFSETQ. CDR3 nucleotides: TGCGCAAGTTCGGAGGGGGAACCTACCTACAATGAGCAGTTCTTC. Protein: CASSEGEPTYNEQFF.

The CDR3 reads CASSLMAGEETQYF. CDR3 nucleotides: TGTGCCAGCAGCCTCATGGCGGGGGAAGAGACCCAGTACTTC. The chain recombines TRBV11-1 with TRBJ2-5; 7 bases match TRBD2. Germline values: CDR1 SGHAT, CDR2 FQDESV (reference sequence). The CDR3 covers 14 residues. Trimming took 5 bases from V and 3 from J; bases not matched to a gene: 6.